This T cell receptor (beta chain) was retrieved from a study of cytomegalovirus exposure and HLA in healthy donors. Study-level findings and limits: Reportedly, TCR beta sequences accurately predicted HLA-A and HLA-B alleles in most subjects. Productive rates of about 90% or about 30% were seen for most TCR beta V segments in an earlier analysis.

This clone was seen a few times. Its matching antigen is unknown. Other DNA sequences in the sample encode the same CDR3. This cohort consisted of healthy bone marrow donors. The CMV serostatus of this donor was not recorded. The primer mix had 60 Vbeta and 13 Jbeta primers. Profiling relied on immunoSEQ multiplex PCR, and the TCRdb table lists in-frame clones only, not all of them. In the table there are about 150,000 clones, about 85% of which are singletons. This receptor was obtained from a human donor in good health. Sequenced: PBMCs.

The CDR3 region is CASSQEPGINEKLFF. In DNA form, the CDR3 reads TGTGCCAGCAGCCAAGAACCGGGGATCAACGAAAAACTGTTTTTT. The rearrangement joins TRBV4-2 to TRBJ1-4; D not resolved. CDR3 length: 15 residues. Germline values: CDR1 LGHNA, CDR2 YNFKEQ. Trimming cost V 0 bases and J 8 bases, with 13 bases left between them.